This T cell receptor beta chain was captured in a study of blood T cells in healthy people across ages. The CDR3 length is 10 residues. V lost 3 bases and J lost 8, with 5 bases in between. CDR1 is SGDLS and CDR2 is YYNGEE in the germline V gene. This clonotype has a count of ten or more. What it recognizes is unknown. General observations from the study: It was the long-lived donors that had more naive CD4+ cells and higher diversity than aged donors.

For the second PCR, which ran for roughly 6 to 12 cycles, a sample-barcoded 5' primer and a J-beta primer mix were used. TCRdb analysed the 5' RACE reads with MiXCR anew, one entry per CDR3 protein. The sample includes some 880,000 distinct CDR3 sequences, about 37% of them seen just once. Material for sequencing was blood. This chain links TRBV9 with TRBJ1-2; D call uncertain. This sequence was found in a man aged 18 to 30 in good health. CDR3 protein: CASSGGGYTF. DNA of the CDR3: TGTGCCAGCAGCGGAGGCGGCTACACCTTC.